The rows below give T cell receptor beta chains drawn from one sample of a study of T cells after posttransplantation cyclophosphamide. Profiling relied on immunoSEQ multiplex PCR, and the TCRdb table lists in-frame clones only, not all of them. The sample shows a few thousand clones, roughly 80% of them seen only once. The material was PBMCs, obtained after allogeneic stem cell transplant with posttransplant cyclophosphamide. These receptors all come from a male patient aged 50 or older who received an allogeneic stem cell transplant from a related donor and was CMV-positive. The graft donor may have given rise to some T cells. The CDR3 runs from the conserved cysteine through the conserved F or W. Fields, in order: V gene, CDR3 protein.

v_gene: TRBV18
CDR3aa: CASSQRQGAYEQYF

v_gene: TRBV27
CDR3aa: CASSSTSYNEQFF

v_gene: TRBV9
CDR3aa: CASSVALAANTGELFF

v_gene: TRBV5-1
CDR3aa: CASSTLGADTQYF

v_gene: TRBV18
CDR3aa: CASSPWDRYNEQFF

v_gene: TRBV11-3
CDR3aa: CASSFGGMGSYEQYF

v_gene: TRBV29-1
CDR3aa: CSVAPRGILPNYGYTF

v_gene: TRBV7-9
CDR3aa: CASSPGEWNTEAFF

v_gene: TRBV18
CDR3aa: CASSPGTSGEMLETQYF

v_gene: TRBV4-1
CDR3aa: CASSLGQAVNYGYTF

v_gene: TRBV19
CDR3aa: CASQFSGAGDTQYF

v_gene: TRBV9
CDR3aa: CASSVGGSNTEAFF

v_gene: TRBV6-1
CDR3aa: CASRGTGVRGTQYF

v_gene: TRBV6-5
CDR3aa: CASSYLLAGQETQYF

v_gene: TRBV25-1
CDR3aa: CASSEDEGEETQYF

v_gene: TRBV5-1
CDR3aa: CASSLALGVRTGELFF

v_gene: TRBV2
CDR3aa: CASGDIYSGANVLTF

v_gene: TRBV19
CDR3aa: CASSGLAASYNEQFF

v_gene: TRBV6-6
CDR3aa: CASSPPRAYSDTQYF

v_gene: TRBV11-2
CDR3aa: CASSLDQVETQYF

v_gene: TRBV6-5
CDR3aa: CASSFGGNYGYTF

v_gene: TRBV7-9
CDR3aa: CASSTQGAGPAFF

v_gene: TRBV30
CDR3aa: CAWSVGGTAFF

v_gene: TRBV18
CDR3aa: CASSPPDRPNTQYF